This is a list of T cell receptor beta chains from one sample in a study of cytomegalovirus exposure and HLA in healthy donors. Clones were sequenced by immunoSEQ multiplex PCR, and TCRdb holds only the in-frame ones, with some missing. The data show roughly 160,000 clones, more than 70% seen once. What was sequenced was PBMCs. Receptors were obtained from a man in his 60s in good health and CMV-seronegative. Each CDR3 is given with its conserved first and last residue. D genes are given only for firm matches. The size entry is marked missing in some rows and otherwise reads once, few, many or a size class.

J gene	D gene	clone size	V gene	CDR3 protein	CDR3 DNA
TRBJ1-1	TRBD1	NA	TRBV5-1	CASSPGTGGEAFF	TGCGCCAGCAGCCCGGGGACAGGGGGCGAAGCTTTCTTT
TRBJ2-2	NA	NA	TRBV9	CASGRGSAGELFF	TGTGCCAGCGGACGGGGTTCGGCCGGGGAGCTGTTTTTT
TRBJ2-3	TRBD2	NA	TRBV11-2	CASSSPLAGGPLDTQYF	TGTGCCAGCAGCTCCCCACTAGCGGGGGGGCCATTGGATACGCAGTATTTT
TRBJ1-5	NA	NA	TRBV6-1	CARFWGGGGNQPQHF	TGTGCCAGGTTCTGGGGAGGGGGGGGCAATCAGCCCCAGCATTTT
TRBJ1-5	NA	NA	TRBV28	CASSLWRARGEWNQPQHF	TGTGCCAGCAGTTTATGGCGGGCCCGGGGGGAGTGGAATCAGCCCCAGCATTTT
TRBJ1-1	NA	NA	TRBV16	CASSRSGTPNTEAFF	TGTGCCAGCAGCCGCTCCGGGACACCGAACACTGAAGCTTTCTTT
TRBJ1-6	TRBD1	NA	TRBV30	CAWSVDRGDSPLHF	TGTGCCTGGAGTGTAGACAGGGGGGATTCACCCCTCCACTTT
TRBJ2-5	NA	NA	TRBV5-6	CASSIRQGGETQYF	TGTGCCAGCAGTATACGACAGGGAGGAGAGACCCAGTACTTC
TRBJ1-3	NA	NA	TRBV7-9	CASRGTTGNTIYF	TGTGCCAGCAGGGGGACAACTGGAAACACCATATATTTT
TRBJ2-5	NA	few	TRBV4-3	CASSQVIGEETQYF	TGCGCCAGCAGCCAAGTAATAGGGGAAGAGACCCAGTACTTC
TRBJ2-7	NA	NA	TRBV6-5	CASSYSQGNEQYF	TGTGCCAGCAGTTACTCTCAGGGGAACGAGCAGTACTTC
TRBJ2-5	NA	once	TRBV28	CASSLWNQGGEETQYF	TGTGCCAGCAGTTTATGGAATCAGGGAGGTGAGGAGACCCAGTACTTC
TRBJ2-5	TRBD2	NA	TRBV18	CASSVPGLAADQYF	TGTGCCAGCTCAGTCCCGGGACTAGCGGCGGACCAGTACTTC
TRBJ2-3	TRBD1	few	TRBV6-6	CASRPGTGGTTDTQYF	TGTGCCAGCAGACCCGGGACAGGCGGGACCACAGATACGCAGTATTTT
TRBJ2-3	TRBD2	NA	TRBV19	CASSTRLAGSVDTQYF	TGTGCCAGTAGTACCCGACTAGCGGGGTCCGTAGATACGCAGTATTTT
TRBJ2-3	NA	once	TRBV7-2	CASSLVLEPDTQYF	TGTGCCAGCAGCCTCGTCCTAGAACCAGATACGCAGTATTTT
TRBJ1-3	TRBD1	NA	TRBV5-4	CASSLSRQGNAGNTIYF	TGTGCCAGCAGCTTGTCCCGACAGGGGAACGCTGGAAACACCATATATTTT
TRBJ1-2	NA	NA	TRBV25-1	CASRSGGTYGYTF	TGTGCCAGCAGGTCCGGGGGGACGTATGGCTACACCTTC
TRBJ2-3	TRBD2	NA	TRBV5-8	CASSLGLAGGNTDTQYF	TGTGCCAGCAGCCTTGGACTAGCGGGGGGAAACACAGATACGCAGTATTTT
TRBJ2-1	NA	NA	TRBV19	CASTIDNYNEQFF	TGTGCCAGTACTATCGACAACTACAATGAGCAGTTCTTC
TRBJ1-1	NA	once	TRBV14	CASSHPRMTVNTEAFF	TGTGCCAGCAGCCACCCCCGTATGACAGTGAACACTGAAGCTTTCTTT
TRBJ2-1	TRBD2	NA	TRBV7-2	CASSRTSGINEQFF	TGTGCCAGCAGCCGGACTAGCGGGATCAATGAGCAGTTCTTC
TRBJ2-7	TRBD2	NA	TRBV10-3	CAISGNSGPEGEQYF	TGTGCCATCAGTGGAAATAGCGGGCCGGAAGGGGAGCAGTACTTC
TRBJ1-1	TRBD1	NA	TRBV7-9	CASSLGTGMINTEAFF	TGTGCCAGCAGCTTAGGGACAGGGATGATTAACACTGAAGCTTTCTTT